This T cell receptor (beta chain) emerged from a study of control samples from healthy donors and cancer patients. Method: immunoSEQ multiplex PCR; TCRdb's copy keeps in-frame clones and lacks some. The data hold approximately 17,000 clones, with less than 90% observed a single time. Germline V gene lookup returns CDR1 KGHSH and CDR2 LQKENI. After removal of 2 bases from V and 4 bases from J, the junction contained 7 bases not matched to a gene. This CDR3 has 16 amino acids. The rearrangement joins TRBV18 to TRBJ2-1; the match to TRBD2 covers 8 bases. Input material: PBMCs. The receptor was derived from a man in his 60s with head and neck cancer. The CDR3 is CASSPRSGGNYNEQFF. CDR3 in DNA: TGTGCCAGCTCACCAAGGAGCGGGGGCAATTACAATGAGCAGTTCTTC.